A single sample gave rise to the 2 T cell receptor beta chains below, sequenced in a study of naive and memory T cell subsets. The SP2 primer and nested alpha and beta constant region primers amplified ligated cDNA in four rounds. A single record per CDR3 protein comes from TCRdb applying MiXCR to the 5' RACE reads. The sample yields roughly 48,000 distinct CDR3 sequences, 4.7% seen once. An oligonucleotide containing a UMI was ligated to the 3' end of TCR cDNA. Every receptor here comes from a female donor in good health.

There are many counts of this clonotype. The chain links TRBV28 to TRBJ2-7, with D unresolved. Germline loops: CDR1 MDHEN, CDR2 SYDVKM. The V gene lost 3 bases and the J gene lost 5 bases, with 8 bases spanning the gap. This CDR3 spans 12 amino acids. CDR3 in DNA: TGTGCCAGCAGTTTTGTAGGAAACGAGCAGTACTTC. It yields the protein CASSFVGNEQYF.

This clonotype has ten or more counts. The chain is built from TRBV18 and TRBJ1-4; D is perhaps TRBD1 (5 bases). Germline-derived CDR1 and CDR2 are KGHSH and LQKENI. The V and J ends lost 6 bases and 7 bases respectively, with 21 bases between them. This CDR3 has 16 amino acids. The CDR3 here is CASSPTPQGFSEKLFF. CDR3 DNA sequence: TGTGCCAGCTCTCCAACTCCTCAGGGATTCTCTGAAAAACTGTTTTTT.